This TCR beta chain came from a study of T cell responses to AZD1222 COVID-19 vaccine. On this clone: What it binds is unknown.

Researchers grouped second doses given at about 4 or about 12 weeks into one pool. General study points: Clonal diversity was possibly underestimated, and white British individuals and females predominated among donors. Seropositive status at baseline applied to only six AZD1222 recipients.

The CDR3 contains 14 residues. J gave up 9 bases and V 6 bases, and 6 bases lay outside the gene matches. Germline assignment: CDR1 LGHDT and CDR2 YNNKEL (reference sequence). TCRdb's table, derived via immunoSEQ multiplex PCR, lists solely in-frame clones and lacks some. The sample lists 120,000 or so clones; 92% were seen once. This chain links TRBV3-1 (or the pseudogene TRBV3-2) with TRBJ2-1, with 12 bases fitting TRBD2. The sequencing here drew on peripheral blood, taken 28 days after the second AZD1222 dose. This receptor was obtained from an adult who received the AZD1222 COVID-19 vaccine. Here the CDR3 reads CASRRLAGDGEQFF. The CDR3 DNA follows: TGTGCCAGCAGGAGACTAGCGGGGGACGGTGAGCAGTTCTTC.